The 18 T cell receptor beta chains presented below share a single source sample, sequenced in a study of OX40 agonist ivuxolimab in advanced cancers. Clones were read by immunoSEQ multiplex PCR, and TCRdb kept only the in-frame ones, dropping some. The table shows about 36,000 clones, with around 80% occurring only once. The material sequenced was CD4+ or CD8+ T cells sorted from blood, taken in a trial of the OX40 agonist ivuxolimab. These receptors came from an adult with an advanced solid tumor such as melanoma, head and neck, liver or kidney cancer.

The CDR3 nucleotides read TGTGCCAGCAGCCCTAGGACAGGGGGAACCGGGGAGCTGTTTTTT. Protein product: CASSPRTGGTGELFF. This sequence joins TRBV11-3 and TRBJ2-2; TRBD1 matches at 10 bases. J was trimmed by 5 bases and V by 5 bases; bases with no gene match: 5. The CDR3 has 15 amino acids. CDR1 is SGHNT, CDR2 YENEEA, per germline.

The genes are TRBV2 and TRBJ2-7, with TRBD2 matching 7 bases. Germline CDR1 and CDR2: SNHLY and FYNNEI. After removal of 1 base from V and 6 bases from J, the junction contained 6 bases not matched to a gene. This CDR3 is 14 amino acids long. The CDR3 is CASSEGREGIEQYF. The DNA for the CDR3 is TGTGCCAGCAGTGAAGGGAGGGAGGGTATCGAGCAGTACTTC.

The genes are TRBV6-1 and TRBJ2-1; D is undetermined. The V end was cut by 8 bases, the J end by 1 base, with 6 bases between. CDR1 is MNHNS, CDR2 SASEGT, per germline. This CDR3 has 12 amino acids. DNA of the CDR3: TGTGCCAGCGTGCGATCCTACAATGAGCAGTTCTTC. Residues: CASVRSYNEQFF.

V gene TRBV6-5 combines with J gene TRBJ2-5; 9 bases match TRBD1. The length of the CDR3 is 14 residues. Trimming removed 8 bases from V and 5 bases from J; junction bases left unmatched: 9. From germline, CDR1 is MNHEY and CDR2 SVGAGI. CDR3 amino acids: CASSRTGGRETQYF. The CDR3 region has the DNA TGTGCCAGCTCAAGAACAGGGGGCCGGGAGACCCAGTACTTC.

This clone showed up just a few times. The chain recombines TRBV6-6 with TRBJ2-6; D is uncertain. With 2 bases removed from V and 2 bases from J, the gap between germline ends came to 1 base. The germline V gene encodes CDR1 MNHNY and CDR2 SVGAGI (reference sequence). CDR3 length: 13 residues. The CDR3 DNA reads TGTGCCAGCAGTTACGCTGGGGCCAACGTCCTGACTTTC. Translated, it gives CASSYAGANVLTF.

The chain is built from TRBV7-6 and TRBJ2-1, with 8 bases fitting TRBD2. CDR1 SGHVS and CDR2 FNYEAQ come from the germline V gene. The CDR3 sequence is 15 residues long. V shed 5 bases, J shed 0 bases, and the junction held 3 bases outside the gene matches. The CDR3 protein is CASSRSGNSYNEQFF. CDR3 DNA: TGTGCCAGCAGCCGTAGCGGGAACTCCTACAATGAGCAGTTCTTC.

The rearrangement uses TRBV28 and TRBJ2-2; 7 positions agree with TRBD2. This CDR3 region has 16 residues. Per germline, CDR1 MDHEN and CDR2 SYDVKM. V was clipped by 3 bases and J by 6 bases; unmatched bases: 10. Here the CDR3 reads CASSFWGSGKAGELFF. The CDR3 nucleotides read TGTGCCAGCAGTTTTTGGGGCAGCGGGAAAGCCGGGGAGCTGTTTTTT.

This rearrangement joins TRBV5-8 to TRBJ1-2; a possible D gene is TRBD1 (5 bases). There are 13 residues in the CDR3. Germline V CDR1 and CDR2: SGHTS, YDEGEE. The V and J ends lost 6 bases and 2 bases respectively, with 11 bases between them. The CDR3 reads CASISGLNYGYTF. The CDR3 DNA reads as TGTGCCAGCATCTCAGGGTTGAACTATGGCTACACCTTC.

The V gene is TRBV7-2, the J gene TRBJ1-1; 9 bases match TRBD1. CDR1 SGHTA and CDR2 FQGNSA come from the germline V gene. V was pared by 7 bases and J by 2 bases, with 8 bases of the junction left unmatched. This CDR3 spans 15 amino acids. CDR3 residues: CASTTGQGRNTEAFF. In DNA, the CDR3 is TGTGCCAGCACCACCGGACAGGGGAGAAACACTGAAGCTTTCTTT.

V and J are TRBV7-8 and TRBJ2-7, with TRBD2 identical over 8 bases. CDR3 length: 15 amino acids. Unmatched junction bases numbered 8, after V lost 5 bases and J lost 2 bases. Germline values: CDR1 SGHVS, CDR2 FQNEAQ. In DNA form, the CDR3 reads TGTGCCAGCAGCAAAACTAGCGGACAGCCCTACGAGCAGTACTTC. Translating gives CASSKTSGQPYEQYF.

CDR3 region: CSASAPLGAFF. In DNA, the CDR3 is TGCAGTGCTAGTGCGCCACTTGGAGCTTTCTTT. The V gene is TRBV20-1, the J gene TRBJ1-1; D unresolved. The CDR3 sequence is 11 residues long. CDR1 is DFQATT, CDR2 SNEGSKA, per germline (reference sequence). Trimming took 3 bases from V and 10 from J, leaving 12 bases between them.

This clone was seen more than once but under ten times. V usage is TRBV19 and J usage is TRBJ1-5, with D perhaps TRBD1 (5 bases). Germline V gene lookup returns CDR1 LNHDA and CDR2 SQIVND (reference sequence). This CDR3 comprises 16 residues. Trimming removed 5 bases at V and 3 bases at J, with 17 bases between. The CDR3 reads CASSRPSRGANQPQHF. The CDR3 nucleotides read TGTGCCAGTAGTCGTCCGTCTAGGGGAGCCAATCAGCCCCAGCATTTT. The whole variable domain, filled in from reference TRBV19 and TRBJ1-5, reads DGGITQSPKYLFRKEGQNVTLSCEQNLNHDAMYWYRQDPGQGLRLIYYSQIVNDFQKGDIAEGYSVSREKKESFPLTVTSAQKNPTAFYLCASSRPSRGANQPQHFGDGTRLSIL.

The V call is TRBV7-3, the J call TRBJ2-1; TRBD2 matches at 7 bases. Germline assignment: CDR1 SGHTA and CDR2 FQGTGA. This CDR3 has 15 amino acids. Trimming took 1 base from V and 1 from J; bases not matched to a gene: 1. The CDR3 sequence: CASSLIAGSYNEQFF. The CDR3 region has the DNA TGTGCCAGCAGCTTAATAGCGGGTTCCTACAATGAGCAGTTCTTC.

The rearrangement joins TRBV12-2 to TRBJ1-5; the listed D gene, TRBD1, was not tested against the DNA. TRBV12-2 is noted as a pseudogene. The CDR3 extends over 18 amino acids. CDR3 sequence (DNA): TGTGCAAGTCGCTTAGCGAGACAGGGTTCGGAGGAGGGTCGGCCCCAGCATTTT. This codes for CASRLARQGSEEGRPQHF.

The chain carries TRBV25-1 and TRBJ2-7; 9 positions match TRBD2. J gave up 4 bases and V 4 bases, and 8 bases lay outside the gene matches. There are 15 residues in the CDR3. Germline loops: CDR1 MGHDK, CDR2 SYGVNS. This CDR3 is CASSGSLAGFYEQYF. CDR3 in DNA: TGTGCCAGCAGTGGCAGCCTAGCGGGGTTTTACGAGCAGTACTTC.

CDR3 region: CASSYGAGDTQYF. The CDR3 nucleotides read TGTGCCAGCAGTTACGGGGCGGGAGATACGCAGTATTTT. The chain couples TRBV6-6 to TRBJ2-3; D tentatively fits TRBD1 or TRBD2 (5 bases each). Trimming took off 2 bases at V and 5 bases at J, with 8 bases between the two ends. The CDR3 is made up of 13 amino acids. Germline lookup yields CDR1 MNHNY and CDR2 SVGAGI (reference sequence).

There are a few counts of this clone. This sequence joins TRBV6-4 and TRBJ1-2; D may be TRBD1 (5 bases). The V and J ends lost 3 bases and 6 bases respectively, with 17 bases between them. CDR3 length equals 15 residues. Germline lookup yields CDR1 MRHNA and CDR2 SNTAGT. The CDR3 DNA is TGTGCCAGCAGTGAGGGGCTTTTCCCTTCGGATGGCTACACCTTC. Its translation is CASSEGLFPSDGYTF.

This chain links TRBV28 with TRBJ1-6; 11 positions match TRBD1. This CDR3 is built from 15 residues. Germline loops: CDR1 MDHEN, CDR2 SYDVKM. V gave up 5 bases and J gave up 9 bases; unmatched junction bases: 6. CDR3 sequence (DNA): TGTGCCAGCAGTCCCGGGACAGGGGGAACTTCACCCCTCCACTTT. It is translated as CASSPGTGGTSPLHF.